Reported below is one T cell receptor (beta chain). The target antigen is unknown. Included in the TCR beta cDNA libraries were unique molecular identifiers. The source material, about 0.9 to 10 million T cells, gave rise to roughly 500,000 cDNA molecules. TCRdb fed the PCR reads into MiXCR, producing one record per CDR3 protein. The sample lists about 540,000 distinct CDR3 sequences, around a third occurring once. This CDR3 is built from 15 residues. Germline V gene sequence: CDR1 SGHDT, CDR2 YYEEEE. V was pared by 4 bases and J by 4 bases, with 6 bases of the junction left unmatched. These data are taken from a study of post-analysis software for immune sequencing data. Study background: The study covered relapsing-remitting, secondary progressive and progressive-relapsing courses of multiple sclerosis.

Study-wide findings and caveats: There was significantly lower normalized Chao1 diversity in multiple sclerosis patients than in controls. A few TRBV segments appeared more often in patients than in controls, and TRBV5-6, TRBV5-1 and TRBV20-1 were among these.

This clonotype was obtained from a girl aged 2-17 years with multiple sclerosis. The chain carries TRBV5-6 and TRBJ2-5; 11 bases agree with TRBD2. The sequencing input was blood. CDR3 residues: CASSIAGGPAETQYF. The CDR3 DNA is TGTGCCAGCAGCATAGCGGGGGGGCCGGCAGAGACCCAGTACTTC.